This note documents a single T cell receptor (beta chain) sequence. Its antigen is undetermined. TCRdb re-called the multiplex PCR reads through MiXCR, storing one row per CDR3 protein. Among 150,000 to 200,000 distinct CDR3 sequences listed, about 33% were seen once. These data belong to a study of breast tumors, draining lymph nodes, adjacent tissues. Whole-study results and caveats: Tumors had less TCR diversity than lymph nodes, more than nontumor tissue. Luminal-like breast cancer showed significantly greater tumor-nontumor repertoire similarity than basal-like breast cancer did. The data were judged consistent with most tumor T cells coming from lymph node and expanding in tumor. Tumor T cell lymph node origin was a supported hypothesis, not proven.

The CDR3 length is 15 residues. Germline CDR1 MNHEY, CDR2 SMNVEV (reference sequence). Unmatched junction bases numbered 7, after V lost 10 bases and J lost 5 bases. The lymph nodes were axillary draining lymph nodes from breast cancer patients. This clonotype originated in a female donor with breast cancer. Some clones in this sample may be carry-over from other donors' samples. This chain uses TRBV27 with TRBJ2-1; 14 bases map to TRBD2. Sequenced material: axillary lymph node tissue. The CDR3 coding sequence is TGTGCCATCGGGACTAGCGGGAGAACCCACAATGAGCAGTTCTTC. Translation gives CAIGTSGRTHNEQFF.